The T cell receptor beta chain under discussion was sequenced for a study of blood T cell repertoires in COVID-19. In the study overall: Collection of acute and convalescent COVID-19 samples took place in the United States, Italy and Spain. PBMCs, B-cell-depleted T cells, or T cells provided the cDNA or gDNA that made up the material.

V trimming: 5 bases; J trimming: 0 bases; junction bases outside the gene matches: 4. CDR3 length equals 15 residues. Germline V gene sequence: CDR1 SGHRS, CDR2 YFSETQ. Authors' analysis steps: Counts of nucleated cells, estimated from reference gene primer amplification, were obtained. The assay was immunoSEQ multiplex PCR, and TCRdb's table has in-frame clones only and misses some. That table furnishes V, J and clone size, whereas the DNA furnished D and trimming. In the table there are more than 300,000 clones, roughly 90% of which are singletons. Input material: PBMCs or T cells enriched from blood (not recorded which). The J gene is TRBJ1-3, the V gene TRBV5-1; 8 nucleotides align to TRBD1. This clonotype originated in a woman between 25 and 40 years old who had been exposed to COVID-19. CDR3 coding DNA: TGCGCCAGCAGTCGGGACAGGCTCTCTGGAAACACCATATATTTT. Translating it yields CASSRDRLSGNTIYF.